This TCR beta chain is from a study of blood T cell repertoires in COVID-19. Study-wide context: COVID-19 samples from acute and convalescent phases originated in the United States, Italy and Spain. T cells, B-cell-depleted T cells, or PBMCs supplied cDNA or gDNA.

The germline V gene has CDR1 KGHSH and CDR2 LQKENI. There are 13 residues in the CDR3. V dropped 3 bases and J dropped 1 base, with 6 bases sitting between them. In the authors' workflow: The assay estimated nucleated cells by amplifying reference gene primers. The protocol was immunoSEQ multiplex PCR, while the TCRdb copy is restricted to in-frame clones and leaves out a portion. The V and J calls and clone size were taken over from that table, and D and trimming were inferred from the DNA. The top ten hold under 55% of the sample, which has just under 80,000 clones, about nine tenths seen once. A word on this clone: The same CDR3 arises from other DNA sequences in this sample as well.

This TCR was recovered from a human donor in a cohort sampled during active COVID-19. Sequencing input: peripheral blood. This chain joins TRBV18 and TRBJ1-1; possibly TRBD1 for D (6 bases). CDR3 loop: CASSPGQNTEAFF. The CDR3 nucleotides read TGTGCCAGCTCACCGGGACAGAACACTGAAGCTTTCTTT. The full variable domain, its missing parts supplied by reference TRBV18 and TRBJ1-1, is NAGVMQNPRHLVRRRGQEARLRCSPMKGHSHVYWYRQLPEEGLKFMVYLQKENIIDESGMPKERFSAEFPKEGPSILRIQQVVRGDSAAYFCASSPGQNTEAFFGQGTRLTVV.